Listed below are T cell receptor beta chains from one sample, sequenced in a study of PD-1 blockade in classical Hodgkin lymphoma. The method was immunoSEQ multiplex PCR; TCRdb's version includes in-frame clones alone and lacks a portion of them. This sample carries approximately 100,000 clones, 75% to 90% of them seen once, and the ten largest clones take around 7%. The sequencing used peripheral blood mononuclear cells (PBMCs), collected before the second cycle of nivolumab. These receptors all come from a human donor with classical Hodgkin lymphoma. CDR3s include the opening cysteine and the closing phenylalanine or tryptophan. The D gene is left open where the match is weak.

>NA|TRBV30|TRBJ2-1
CAWSVLSTGYNEQFF
TGTGCCTGGAGTGTCCTATCGACAGGATACAATGAGCAGTTCTTC
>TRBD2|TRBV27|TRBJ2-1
CASKTHGDVWSAGYNEQFF
TGTGCCAGTAAAACCCACGGAGATGTATGGTCAGCGGGGTACAATGAGCAGTTCTTC
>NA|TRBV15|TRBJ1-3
CATSHRAILSGNTIYF
TGTGCCACCAGCCATCGCGCGATTCTCTCTGGAAACACCATATATTTT
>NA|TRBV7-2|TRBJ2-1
CASSLFGGRVGFF
TGTGCCAGCAGCTTATTTGGGGGCAGGGTGGGGTTCTTC
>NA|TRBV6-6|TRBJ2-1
CASTSSGEQFF
TGTGCCAGCACCAGTTCTGGTGAGCAGTTCTTC
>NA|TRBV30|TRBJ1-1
CAWTPQGFTEAFF
TGTGCCTGGACTCCGCAGGGTTTCACTGAAGCTTTCTTT
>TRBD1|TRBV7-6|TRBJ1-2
CASSLGQGAATPYGYTF
TGTGCCAGCAGCTTAGGACAGGGGGCAGCCACTCCCTATGGCTACACCTTC
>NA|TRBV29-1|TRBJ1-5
CSVYLGPDHHF
TGCAGCGTTTACCTCGGACCCGATCACCATTTT
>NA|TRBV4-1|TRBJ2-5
CASSQGVVETQYF
TGCGCCAGCAGCCAAGGGGTTGTGGAGACCCAGTACTTC
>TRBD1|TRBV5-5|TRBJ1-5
CASSLALQGRRQPQHF
TGTGCCAGCAGCTTAGCCCTACAGGGGAGGCGACAGCCCCAGCATTTT
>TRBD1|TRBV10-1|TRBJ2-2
CASGTGGLTGELFF
TGCGCCAGCGGGACAGGGGGCCTCACCGGGGAGCTGTTTTTT
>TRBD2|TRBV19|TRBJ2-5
CASSLIAGGPEETQYF
TGTGCCAGTAGTCTTATAGCGGGGGGGCCGGAGGAGACCCAGTACTTC
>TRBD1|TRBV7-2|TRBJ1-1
CASSPGQGMNTEAFF
TGTGCCAGCAGCCCCGGACAGGGAATGAACACTGAAGCTTTCTTT
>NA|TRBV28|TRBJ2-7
CASSTPRTAYEQYF
TGTGCCAGCAGCACCCCTCGGACAGCCTACGAGCAGTACTTC
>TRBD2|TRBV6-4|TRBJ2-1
CASSELTSGDYNEQFF
TGTGCCAGCAGTGAATTGACTAGCGGGGACTACAATGAGCAGTTCTTC
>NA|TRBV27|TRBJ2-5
CASSLVGETQYF
TGTGCCAGCAGTTTAGTCGGAGAGACCCAGTACTTC
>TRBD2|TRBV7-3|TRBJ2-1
CASSSIAGASNNEQFF
TGTGCCAGCAGCTCCATAGCGGGGGCCTCAAACAATGAGCAGTTCTTC
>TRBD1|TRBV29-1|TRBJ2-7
CSVEWDRSYEQYF
TGCAGCGTTGAATGGGACAGGTCCTACGAGCAGTACTTC
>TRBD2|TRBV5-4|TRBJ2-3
CASSPPSGGLTDTQYF
TGTGCCAGCAGCCCACCCAGCGGGGGGCTCACAGATACGCAGTATTTT
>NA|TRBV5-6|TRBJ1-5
CASSSYRQVPNQPQHF
TGTGCCAGCAGCTCCTACAGACAGGTTCCCAATCAGCCCCAGCATTTT
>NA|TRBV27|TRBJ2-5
CASSLSWGWAQYF
TGTGCCAGCAGTTTATCGTGGGGGTGGGCCCAGTACTTC
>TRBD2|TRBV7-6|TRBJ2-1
CASSRTGTSGGTHNEQFF
TGTGCCAGCAGCCGAACCGGGACTAGCGGGGGGACCCACAATGAGCAGTTCTTC
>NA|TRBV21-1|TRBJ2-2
CASRMNQTRGSNTGELFF
TGTGCCAGCAGGATGAACCAGACGAGGGGTTCGAACACCGGGGAGCTGTTTTTT
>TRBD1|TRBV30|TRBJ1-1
CAWSRGLLRFNTEAFF
TGTGCCTGGAGTAGGGGGCTTCTGAGGTTCAACACTGAAGCTTTCTTT
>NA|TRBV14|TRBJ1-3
CASSQDKMGQVRGNTIYF
TGTGCCAGCAGCCAAGATAAGATGGGCCAGGTCAGAGGAAACACCATATATTTT
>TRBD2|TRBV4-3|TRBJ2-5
CASSQVTSGGEETQYF
TGCGCCAGCAGCCAAGTGACTAGCGGGGGGGAAGAGACCCAGTACTTC